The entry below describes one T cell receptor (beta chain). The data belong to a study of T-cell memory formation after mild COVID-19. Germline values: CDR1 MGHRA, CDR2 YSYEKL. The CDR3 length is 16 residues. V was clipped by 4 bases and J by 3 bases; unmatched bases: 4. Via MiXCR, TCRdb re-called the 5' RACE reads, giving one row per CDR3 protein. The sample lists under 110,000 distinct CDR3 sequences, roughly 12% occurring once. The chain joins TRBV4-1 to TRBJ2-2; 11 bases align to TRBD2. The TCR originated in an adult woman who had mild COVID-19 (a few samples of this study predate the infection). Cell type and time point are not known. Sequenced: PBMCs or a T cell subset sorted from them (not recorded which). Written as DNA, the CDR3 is TGCGCCAGCAGCCCCACTAGCGGGGGTCACACCGGGGAGCTGTTTTTT. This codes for CASSPTSGGHTGELFF.